What follows are 19 T cell receptor beta chains derived from one specimen sequenced in a study of blood T cells in healthy people across ages. Primed by a sample-barcoded 5' primer and a J-beta primer mix, a second PCR proceeded for about 7 to 12 cycles. TCRdb ran MiXCR on the 5' RACE reads and lists one entry per CDR3 protein. The sample contains about 800,000 distinct CDR3 sequences, approximately 25% of which appear only once. These data are also associated with another study on T cells of mothers and their children.

What was sequenced was blood. The receptor set was obtained from a boy between 5 and 17 years old in good health.

The V gene is TRBV9, the J gene TRBJ2-7; no clear D gene. In germline, CDR1 is SGDLS, CDR2 YYNGEE. The ends were cut back, 0 bases at V and 3 bases at J, with 13 bases in the middle. The CDR3 spans 15 residues. The CDR3 nucleotides are TGTGCCAGCAGCGTAGGGCCCGAGGCTAGCTACGAGCAGTACTTC. Residues: CASSVGPEASYEQYF.

This chain links TRBV20-1 with TRBJ2-2; TRBD2 might be the D (6 bases). CDR1 DFQATT and CDR2 SNEGSKA come from the germline V gene (reference sequence). V lost 6 bases to trimming and J lost 1 base, with 12 bases between them. This CDR3 is built from 14 residues. CDR3 in DNA: TGCAGTGCCTGGATGCGGGGGAACACCGGGGAGCTGTTTTTT. Its translation: CSAWMRGNTGELFF.

This clonotype was recorded a few times. The rearrangement uses TRBV6-1 and TRBJ2-1, with D hard to call. CDR1 is MNHNS and CDR2 is SASEGT in the germline V gene. This CDR3 comprises 15 residues. Trimming removed 4 bases from V and 9 bases from J, with 19 bases in between. The CDR3 protein is CASSAPRASMAEQFF. DNA for the CDR3: TGTGCCAGCAGTGCCCCCCGGGCCTCGATGGCTGAGCAGTTCTTC.

This clonotype turned up a few times. The rearrangement links TRBV9 to TRBJ2-3; D may match TRBD1 or TRBD2 (6 bases each). CDR3 size: 13 residues. CDR1 is SGDLS, CDR2 YYNGEE, per germline. V lost 9 bases, J lost 4 bases, and 15 bases lay in between. Here the CDR3 reads CATSRGASDTQYF. The DNA of the CDR3 is TGTGCCACCTCAAGGGGGGCCTCAGATACGCAGTATTTT.

This clonotype was seen a handful of times. The J gene is TRBJ2-2, the V gene TRBV20-1, with no clear D. V lost 3 bases, J lost 5 bases, and 16 bases lay in between. Germline-derived CDR1 and CDR2 are DFQATT and SNEGSKA (reference sequence). This CDR3 has 15 amino acids. The CDR3 bases are TGCAGTGCTAGTATTTCGACAAGTAATACCGGGGAGCTGTTTTTT. Translating gives CSASISTSNTGELFF.

This clonotype has only a few counts. This chain links TRBV7-9 with TRBJ2-7, with 9 bases fitting TRBD1. Germline CDR1 and CDR2: SEHNR and FQNEAQ (reference sequence). CDR3 length equals 14 residues. J gave up 7 bases and V 5 bases, and 9 bases lay outside the gene matches. The CDR3 DNA sequence: TGTGCCAGCAGCCACCGGGACAGGGTGGGGGAGCAGTACTTC. This encodes CASSHRDRVGEQYF. Filled out from reference TRBV7-9 and TRBJ2-7, the complete variable domain reads DTGVSQNPRHKITKRGQNVTFRCDPISEHNRLYWYRQTLGQGPEFLTYFQNEAQLEKSRLLSDRFSAERPKGSFSTLEIQRTEQGDSAMYLCASSHRDRVGEQYFGPGTRLTVT.

In DNA, the CDR3 is TGTGCCAGCAGCTCCACCGGGACAGGGACCTCTGGGGCCAACGTCCTGACTTTC. Translation: CASSSTGTGTSGANVLTF. The chain joins TRBV7-9 to TRBJ2-6; 9 bases align to TRBD1. This CDR3 contains 18 residues. From germline, CDR1 is SEHNR and CDR2 FQNEAQ (reference sequence). With V trimmed by 4 bases and J by 0 bases, 7 bases remained unmatched.

Only a few counts were recorded for this clonotype. DNA of the CDR3: TGCAGCGTCTCATCTTCCGATACGCAGTATTTT. As protein: CSVSSSDTQYF. This chain joins TRBV29-1 and TRBJ2-3; no reliable D call. CDR1 SQVTM and CDR2 ANQGSEA come from the germline V gene. The CDR3 extends over 11 amino acids. V lost 6 bases and J lost 6, with 10 bases in between.

The gene calls are TRBV6-4 and TRBJ2-1; TRBD1 aligns across 10 bases. The CDR3 extends over 15 amino acids. Germline V gene sequence: CDR1 MRHNA, CDR2 SNTAGT. V gave up 6 bases and J gave up 6 bases; unmatched junction bases: 8. The CDR3 loop reads CASRTLRTGGNEQFF. The CDR3 DNA is TGTGCCAGCAGGACCCTCCGGACAGGGGGCAATGAGCAGTTCTTC.

This clonotype was seen only a few times. This rearrangement joins TRBV29-1 to TRBJ1-1; D gene uncertain. Germline V gives CDR1 SQVTM, CDR2 ANQGSEA. This CDR3 has 10 residues. CDR3 DNA sequence: TGCAGAGAGACGGGCACTGAAGCTTTCTTT. As protein: CRETGTEAFF.

This clonotype was picked up a small number of times. V is TRBV27 and J is TRBJ2-5; D call uncertain. CDR3 size: 14 residues. Germline assignment: CDR1 MNHEY and CDR2 SMNVEV (reference sequence). V was pared by 5 bases and J by 5 bases, with 15 bases between. The CDR3 sequence is CASSPLQGLETQYF. The CDR3 DNA sequence: TGTGCCAGCAGTCCACTCCAAGGGTTGGAGACCCAGTACTTC.

This clonotype was detected only a few times. The CDR3 bases are TGTGCCAGCAGCTTAGATCCCCCACCGACAGGAAGTAAGCAGTTCTTC. Amino acid sequence: CASSLDPPPTGSKQFF. This rearrangement joins TRBV11-2 to TRBJ2-1; maybe TRBD1 (6 bases). This CDR3 spans 16 amino acids. Germline assignment: CDR1 SGHAT and CDR2 FQNNGV. V lost 0 bases to trimming and J lost 11 bases, with 20 bases between them.

The V call is TRBV3-1, the J call TRBJ2-1; D unresolved. The CDR3 is made up of 15 amino acids. Trimming took off 0 bases at V and 2 bases at J, with 8 bases between the two ends. The germline V gene has CDR1 LGHDT and CDR2 YNNKEL (reference sequence). Here the CDR3 DNA reads TGTGCCAGCAGCCAAGATCCCAGTGCCTACAATGAGCAGTTCTTC. Its protein product is CASSQDPSAYNEQFF.

This clonotype was picked up a small number of times. This rearrangement joins TRBV24-1 to TRBJ2-1; D gene ambiguous. Trimming pared 2 bases from V and 4 bases from J, leaving 11 bases between. The CDR3 consists of 15 residues. CDR1 KGHDR and CDR2 SFDVKD come from the germline V gene. For the CDR3, the DNA is TGTGCCACCAGTGATTCAGCGTACAGATACAATGAGCAGTTCTTC. As protein: CATSDSAYRYNEQFF.

The chain links TRBV5-1 to TRBJ2-5; 7 nucleotides line up with TRBD1. The CDR3 extends over 15 amino acids. Germline V gives CDR1 SGHRS, CDR2 YFSETQ. J gave up 1 base and V 4 bases, and 7 bases lay outside the gene matches. The CDR3 spells CASSDRDSIQETQYF. The CDR3 DNA sequence: TGCGCCAGCAGCGACAGGGACAGCATCCAAGAGACCCAGTACTTC. Looking up the rest from reference TRBV5-1 and TRBJ2-5 gives the full variable domain: KAGVTQTPRYLIKTRGQQVTLSCSPISGHRSVSWYQQTPGQGLQFLFEYFSETQRNKGNFPGRFSGRQFSNSRSEMNVSTLELGDSALYLCASSDRDSIQETQYFGPGTRLLVL.

This clonotype appeared a few times. The junction differs from germline at one of its ends, possibly a read error. The rearrangement links TRBV9 to TRBJ2-5; weak D call: TRBD2 (7 bases). The end of the DNA fits TRBJ2-1 better, so the J call may be wrong. CDR1 and CDR2 from the germline V gene are SGDLS and YYNGEE. The length of the CDR3 is 16 residues. The CDR3 loop is CASSVFVGGPYNEQFF. In DNA, the CDR3 is TGTGCCAGCAGCGTATTTGTGGGGGGGCCTTACAATGAACAGTTCTTC.

The sample holds a few counts of this clonotype. This sequence joins TRBV7-9 and TRBJ1-1; TRBD1 aligns across 8 bases. J was trimmed by 7 bases and V by 6 bases; bases with no gene match: 10. CDR1 is SEHNR, CDR2 FQNEAQ, per germline (reference sequence). CDR3 size: 14 residues. The CDR3, as DNA: TGTGCCAGCAGACAGACAGGGGCCTTACTTGAAGCTTTCTTT. It codes for CASRQTGALLEAFF.

The V and J genes are TRBV28 and TRBJ2-5, with D hard to call. Germline V gene sequence: CDR1 MDHEN, CDR2 SYDVKM. V lost 6 bases and J lost 5, with 13 bases in between. The CDR3 is made up of 13 amino acids. The chain's CDR3 is CASRTLPSETQYF. The CDR3 nucleotides read TGTGCCAGCAGAACCCTACCCTCGGAGACCCAGTACTTC.

The rearrangement uses TRBV29-1 and TRBJ2-1; 10 bases are a match to TRBD2. The J call may be in error: the DNA end matches TRBJ2-7 better. The length of the CDR3 is 13 residues. In germline, CDR1 is SQVTM, CDR2 ANQGSEA. The CDR3 sequence is CSVETSGFGEQYF. The CDR3 bases are TGCAGCGTTGAGACTAGCGGGTTCGGGGAGCAGTACTTC.